The rows below give T cell receptor beta chains drawn from one sample of a study of technical replicates of blood from four donors. TCRdb keeps only in-frame clones here, not all; method: immunoSEQ multiplex PCR. The table shows just over 60,000 clones, with around 87% occurring only once. The sequenced sample was PBMCs. These TCRs come from a human donor in good health. Some clones in this sample may be carry-over from other donors' samples. Each CDR3 is given with its conserved first and last residue. D genes are given only for firm matches. Size values are once, few and many counts, or a class for expanded clones, and some rows have none.

d_call	v_call	j_call	clone_size	cdr3_nt	cdr3_aa
.	TRBV19	TRBJ2-4	.	TGTGCCAGTAGTATCGTCGAGGCCAAAAACATTCAGTACTTC	CASSIVEAKNIQYF
TRBD1	TRBV19	TRBJ2-3	.	TGTGCCAGTAGTTGGGACAGGGTAAAACCCACAGATACGCAGTATTTT	CASSWDRVKPTDTQYF
TRBD1	TRBV7-8	TRBJ2-5	.	TGTGCCAGCAGCCCTTCGACAGGGTTGGAGACCCAGTACTTC	CASSPSTGLETQYF
.	TRBV4-3	TRBJ2-3	.	TGCGCCAGCAGCTCAGAGGGGGTCCGGGTCACAGATACGCAGTATTTT	CASSSEGVRVTDTQYF
.	TRBV7-9	TRBJ1-2	.	TGTGCCAGCAGCTTAGATGAGGGAGGCGGCTACACCTTC	CASSLDEGGGYTF
TRBD1	TRBV27	TRBJ1-5	.	TGTGCCAGCAGGGACAGGGGGAGCAATCAGCCCCAGCATTTT	CASRDRGSNQPQHF
.	TRBV7-9	TRBJ2-7	.	TGTGCCAGCAGGGGGGGAGAACGGGGCGAGCAGTACTTC	CASRGGERGEQYF
.	TRBV6-5	TRBJ2-7	.	TGTGCCAGCGGGGCCCCTTACCATTACGAGCAGTACTTC	CASGAPYHYEQYF
.	TRBV25-1	TRBJ2-1	few	TGTGCCAGCAGTGCCCCCGGGGGATCCTACAATGAGCAGTTCTTC	CASSAPGGSYNEQFF
.	TRBV7-9	TRBJ1-3	.	TGTGCCAGCAGCGGAGGACAGCTTAGCTCTGGAAACACCATATATTTT	CASSGGQLSSGNTIYF
.	TRBV7-3	TRBJ2-5	.	TGTGCCAGCAGCTTAAGTTGGGGGGTCGAGGAGACCCAGTACTTC	CASSLSWGVEETQYF
.	TRBV7-9	TRBJ1-4	.	TGTGCCAGCAGTTCGCCCCAGGGGTTAACTGAAAAACTGTTTTTT	CASSSPQGLTEKLFF
.	TRBV9	TRBJ2-3	.	TGTGCCAGCAGTGTCGGCAGGCGTGGCACAGATACGCAGTATTTT	CASSVGRRGTDTQYF
.	TRBV18	TRBJ2-7	.	TGTGCCAGCTCACCGGGGGGCAGGGGGGCCTCCTACGAGCAGTACTTC	CASSPGGRGASYEQYF
TRBD2	TRBV27	TRBJ2-7	.	TGTGCCAGCAGTTCCTGGACTAGCGGAGCCTACGAGCAGTACTTC	CASSSWTSGAYEQYF
.	TRBV7-9	TRBJ1-6	.	TGTGCCAGCAGCTGGGACACGCCGAATTCACCCCTCCACTTT	CASSWDTPNSPLHF
TRBD1	TRBV6-1	TRBJ1-1	.	TGTGCCAGCAGTGAGCCTGACAGGGCAAACACTGAAGCTTTCTTT	CASSEPDRANTEAFF
.	TRBV7-2	TRBJ2-7	.	TGTGCCAGCAGCTTAGTCCCGTTCGAGCAGTACTTC	CASSLVPFEQYF
.	TRBV6-5	TRBJ1-5	.	TGTGCCAGCAGTTACTCCTCCGGGAGCAATCAGCCCCAGCATTTT	CASSYSSGSNQPQHF
.	TRBV9	TRBJ2-5	.	TGTGCCAGCAGCGAAGGGGACTCAGAGACCCAGTACTTC	CASSEGDSETQYF
.	TRBV6-5	TRBJ2-7	.	TGTGCCAGCAGTTACCGAGGGGGTCCCTACGAGCAGTACTTC	CASSYRGGPYEQYF
.	TRBV29-1	TRBJ1-1	.	TGCAGCGTGAATACAGGGCAAAACACTGAAGCTTTCTTT	CSVNTGQNTEAFF
TRBD2	TRBV6-6	TRBJ2-3	.	TGTGCCAGCAGTTACCCTAGCGGGAGAGGCACAGATACGCAGTATTTT	CASSYPSGRGTDTQYF